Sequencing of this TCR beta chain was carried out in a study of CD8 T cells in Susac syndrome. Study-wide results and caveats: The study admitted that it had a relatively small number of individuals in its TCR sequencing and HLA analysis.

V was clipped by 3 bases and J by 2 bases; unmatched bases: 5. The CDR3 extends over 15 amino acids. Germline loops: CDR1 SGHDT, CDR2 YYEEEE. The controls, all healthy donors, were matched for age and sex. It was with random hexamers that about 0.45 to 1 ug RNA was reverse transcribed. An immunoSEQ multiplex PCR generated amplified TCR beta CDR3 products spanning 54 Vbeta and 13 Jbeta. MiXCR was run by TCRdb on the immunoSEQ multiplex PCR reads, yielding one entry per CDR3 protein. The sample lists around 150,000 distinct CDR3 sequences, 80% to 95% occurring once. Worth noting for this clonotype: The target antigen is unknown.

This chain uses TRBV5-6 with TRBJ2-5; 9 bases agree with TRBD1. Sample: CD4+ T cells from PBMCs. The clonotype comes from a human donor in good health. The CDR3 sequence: CASSSGTGRQETQYF. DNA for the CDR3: TGTGCCAGCAGCTCCGGGACAGGGCGGCAAGAGACCCAGTACTTC.